This T cell receptor beta chain was recorded in a study of T cells expressing NK-cell markers (TCRdb year 2020). General notes on the study: Fewer than ten donors provided sorted CD3+CD56+NKG2C+, CD3+CD56+NKG2C- and CD3+CD56-NKG2C+ T-cell subsets, whose TCR beta-chain repertoires were profiled. The study sequenced eight donors, all healthy volunteers chosen at random: three men and five women. The libraries were sequenced on Illumina HiSeq 2000/2500, MiSeq or NextSeq, producing 2 x 150 bp reads. Among the eight sequenced donors, only one was HCMV-seronegative, while the other seven were HCMV-seropositive.

For sequencing, an Illumina HiSeq 2000 was employed. TCR beta cDNA libraries were made by 5'RACE template switching that added a universal primer site and unique molecular identifiers. cDNA synthesis was primed from the TCR beta constant segment and was followed by two successive PCR amplification steps. The study's processing was this. MIGEC was used to demultiplex reads and group the reads by UMI, and MiTCR was used to assemble and quantify clonotypes. To exclude erroneous sequences, any TCR cDNA sequence not supported by at least two reads was discarded. The tcR package was used for downstream repertoire analysis, and clonotypes were matched between fractions using CDR3 nucleotide sequence together with V segment. Antigen specificity was annotated against VDJdb with VDJmatch, allowing one amino acid substitution in CDR3. Through TCRdb reprocessing, the reads give one entry per CDR3 protein sequence; DNA is omitted. The V and J calls were determined by TCRdb, not by the authors. The sample table holds some 600,000 distinct CDR3 sequences. Approximately 3.6% of the sample belongs to the ten largest clones.

Worth noting for this clonotype: Its target antigen remains unknown.

HCMV serostatus was determined by detecting HCMV-specific IgG in serum with a commercial ELISA kit. Ficoll density gradient centrifugation was used to isolate peripheral blood mononuclear cells from blood. Including cysteine and phenylalanine, the CDR3 has 16 amino acids. No DNA appears here. Based on the germline V gene, the CDR1 and CDR2 sequences are SGDLS and YYNGEE. The paper as a whole reports these results and caveats: It remained unclear whether the expanded NKG2C-expressing T cell clones were specific for HCMV antigens. Those dominant clonotypes were again the most abundant among CD3+CD56-NKG2C+ cells in a few donors, at about 28.3-60.1%. For several donors, the dominant CD3+CD56+NKG2C+ clonotypes were among the top 10 CD8+ clonotypes and accounted for about 1.0-7.0% of CD8+ T cells.

This receptor chain uses TRBV9 and TRBJ2-7; TCRdb's D call, TRBD1, is unchecked because there is no DNA. The sequence came from a man between 18 and 35 years old in good health. Donor details come from another sample of the same person, matched by shared clones. Input material: blood T cells: a sorted CD56 or NKG2C T cell subset, CD4+ or CD8+ T cells, or bulk PBMC T cells (not recorded which). The CDR3 here reads CASSVEGGGYSYEQYF. Here the CDR3 is joined to the reference TRBV9 and TRBJ2-7 genes, and the full variable domain is: DSGVTQTPKHLITATGQRVTLRCSPRSGDLSVYWYQQSLDQGLQFLIQYYNGEERAKGNILERFSAQQFPDLHSELNLSSLELGDSALYFCASSVEGGGYSYEQYFGPGTRLTVT.